This TCR beta chain derives from a study of STAT5B mutations in CD4+ large granular lymphocyte leukemia. Study context: Among healthy donors, a particular HLA allele went with more CDR3 'QG' motifs.

As handled by the study authors: A productive frequency of 2.59 x 10-5 was the lowest detectable. Using immunoSEQ multiplex PCR, the repertoire was profiled, and TCRdb retains in-frame clones only, with some absent. For V, J and clone size, that table is used; D and trimming come from the DNA. The data show about 40,000 clones, around 81% seen once. This clone was counted a few times. Antigen: not known. Looked up from germline, CDR1 is LGHNA and CDR2 is YNFKEQ. Between the trimmed V and J ends, which lost 0 bases and 7 bases, there was a span of 18 bases. CDR3 length equals 16 residues. Study-level results: CD4-sorted patient repertoires seemed more clonal than healthy CD4+ repertoires. Main leukemic clonotypes were patient-specific, but roughly 26% appeared at low frequency elsewhere.

The TCR was taken from a human donor in good health. The chain uses TRBV4-2 and TRBJ1-2, with unresolved D. The sample taken for sequencing was CD4+ T cells from blood buffy coats. The CDR3 is CASSQETQSLSGGYTF. CDR3 coding DNA: TGTGCCAGCAGCCAAGAAACTCAATCGTTGTCGGGTGGCTACACCTTC.